The table lists the clone carrying this T cell receptor (beta chain) with a count of one. The data derive from a study of blood T cell repertoires in COVID-19. In the study overall: Sample material is recorded as cDNA or gDNA derived from T cells, B-cell-depleted T cells, or PBMCs.

Recovery meant two consecutive negative NP/OP PCR tests, professional clearance, or resolved symptoms. V was pared by 6 bases and J by 6 bases, with 9 bases of the junction left unmatched. From germline, CDR1 is MDHEN and CDR2 SYDVKM. The CDR3 spans 14 residues. Original analysis: Estimated nucleated cell counts came from reference gene primer amplification. Data came from immunoSEQ multiplex PCR; TCRdb stores just in-frame clones and leaves some out. V, J and clone size are taken as reported in that table, and D and trimming were inferred from the DNA itself. Of approximately 270,000 clones in the sample, around 85% were seen once.

The origin of this receptor is a woman aged 30 to 39 who had recovered from COVID-19. The material sequenced was PBMCs or T cells enriched from blood (not recorded which). The chain carries TRBV28 and TRBJ2-7; 9 bases are a match to TRBD1. CDR3 loop: CASSHRTGVGEQYF. For the CDR3, the DNA is TGTGCCAGCAGCCACCGGACAGGGGTTGGCGAGCAGTACTTC.